This record concerns one T cell receptor (beta chain) sequence. Its antigen remains unidentified. These data are taken from a study of vaccination and CD4 T cells after COVID-19. Study context: SARS-CoV-2, HCoV-NL63, HCoV-OC43 and HCoV-229E supplied the overlapping spike peptides used to stimulate cells. The study's findings and limits: Median SARS-CoV-2-reactive clonotype numbers went from around 19 to 38; this increase was not significant. In convalescent patients, a median roughly 90% of reactive clones appeared only post-vaccination.

The ends were cut back, 1 base at V and 4 bases at J, with 13 bases in the middle. The CDR3 loop spans 15 amino acids. Researchers used the Oncomine TCR Beta short-read assay to sequence DNA from cultured CD4+ T cells. Genomic DNA was drawn out of CD4+ T cells grown in culture. TCRdb reprocessed the PCR reads with MiXCR, giving one entry per CDR3 protein. This sample yields around 7,100 distinct CDR3 sequences, of which about half are seen a single time; more than 15% belongs to the top ten. This sample's treatment: approximately 9-day PBMC culture with coronavirus spike peptide pools or control peptides (ViraFEST assay). Ahead of the COVID-19 pandemic (2011-2018), the CD4+ T cells of the unexposed donor were collected.

Sequencing was carried out using CD4+ T cells from blood, cultured in vitro. The receptor was isolated from a human donor in good health. J is TRBJ1-2 and V is TRBV23-1, with D hard to call. TRBV23-1 is recorded as an ORF, its role being uncertain. The CDR3 sequence: CASSQWVGFGYGYTF. The CDR3 DNA is TGCGCCAGCAGTCAATGGGTGGGGTTTGGCTATGGCTACACCTTC.